This entry features one T cell receptor beta chain sequence. Antigen: not known. Indicated time point: week 5, during vaccination. Each dose delivered 300 ug of mutant IDH1 20-mer peptide subcutaneously with imiquimod. TCRdb keeps only in-frame clones here, not all; method: immunoSEQ multiplex PCR. This sample yields 30,000 to 35,000 clones, of which about three fifths are seen a single time; 8% to 13% belongs to the top ten. This sample stems from a study of a mutant IDH1 vaccine in newly diagnosed glioma. This CDR3 contains 15 residues. Trimming pared 3 bases from V and 5 bases from J, leaving 17 bases between. CDR1 is SGHRS and CDR2 is YFSETQ in the germline V gene.

The chain carries TRBV5-1 and TRBJ2-5; D might be TRBD2 (6 bases). The source was PBMCs, collected from a glioma patient whose treatment included an IDH1 peptide vaccine. This clonotype was obtained from a woman under 30 with glioma. The CDR3 reads CASSWRGDPGETQYF. The CDR3 DNA is TGCGCCAGCAGCTGGAGGGGCGACCCCGGGGAGACCCAGTACTTC.